This is a list of T cell receptor beta chains from one sample in a study of cytomegalovirus exposure and HLA in healthy donors. Measured with immunoSEQ multiplex PCR; TCRdb has only the in-frame clones, and not every one. The sample records more than 80,000 clones, 60% to 80% being singletons. The sample consisted of PBMCs. These receptors came from a woman aged 55-69 years in good health and CMV-seropositive. Both conserved end residues are part of each CDR3. D genes are given only for firm matches. Size values are once, few and many counts, or a class for expanded clones, and some rows have none.

TGTGCCAGCAGCGTAGGTAGCGGGAGGGAAGAGACCCAGTACTTC	CASSVGSGREETQYF	.	TRBJ2-5	TRBV9	TRBD2
TGCGCCAGCAGCCAGTACAGGGGGCTGCACGAGCAGTACTTC	CASSQYRGLHEQYF	.	TRBJ2-7	TRBV4-1	TRBD1
TGCAGCGTTGCAAAGGGCGGGACTAGCACAGATACGCAGTATTTT	CSVAKGGTSTDTQYF	once	TRBJ2-3	TRBV29-1	.
TGTGCCAGCAGCCCAGGACCGGGACAGGGGGGCCTCAATCAGCCCCAGCATTTT	CASSPGPGQGGLNQPQHF	few	TRBJ1-5	TRBV7-9	TRBD1
TGTGCCAGCAGCCACCCTCCGACTAGCGGGAGGATCGAGCAGTACTTC	CASSHPPTSGRIEQYF	few	TRBJ2-7	TRBV7-9	TRBD2
TGTGCCAGCAGCCCTGGACAGGGTAGGGAGACCCAGTACTTC	CASSPGQGRETQYF	few	TRBJ2-5	TRBV7-9	TRBD1
TGTGCCACCAGCAGGTATACAGGGGGATCTGGAAACACCATATATTTT	CATSRYTGGSGNTIYF	.	TRBJ1-3	TRBV15	TRBD1
TGTGCCAGCAGCTTTAACGGCGGATCATCTGGCGGCTACACCTTC	CASSFNGGSSGGYTF	.	TRBJ1-2	TRBV5-6	.
TGTGCCAGCAGTTACGGCGGATCGTACGAGCAGTACTTC	CASSYGGSYEQYF	.	TRBJ2-7	TRBV6-5	.
TGTGCCAGCAGCGAGACAGGGGAAAAGACTGAAGCTTTCTTT	CASSETGEKTEAFF	.	TRBJ1-1	TRBV25-1	TRBD1
TGTGCCAGCAGTTACCGAGGGAGGGCTGAAGCTTTCTTT	CASSYRGRAEAFF	few	TRBJ1-1	TRBV6-5	.
TGCGCCAGCAGCCCCGCTAGCGGGAGGGGGTCAGATACGCAGTATTTT	CASSPASGRGSDTQYF	.	TRBJ2-3	TRBV5-1	TRBD2
TGTGCCAGCAGCGGGGAGAGGGATTCACCCCTCCACTTT	CASSGERDSPLHF	.	TRBJ1-6	TRBV4-2	.
TGTGCCAGCAGCCAGATGGGAGACTCCTACGAGCAGTACTTC	CASSQMGDSYEQYF	.	TRBJ2-7	TRBV7-9	.
TGTGCCAGCAGTGATGGGACAGGGCCCGGGTTGCATGAGCAGTTCTTC	CASSDGTGPGLHEQFF	.	TRBJ2-1	TRBV2	TRBD1
TGTGCCTGGAGTCCGTATCCCAGACAGGCTGAAGCTTTCTTT	CAWSPYPRQAEAFF	.	TRBJ1-1	TRBV30	.
TGTGCCAGCAGCTTACCCTCAACAGGCCGCCAAGAGACCCAGTACTTC	CASSLPSTGRQETQYF	few	TRBJ2-5	TRBV7-9	.
TGTGCCAGCAGCCTTACTAGCGGAGGAAACCAAGAGACCCAGTACTTC	CASSLTSGGNQETQYF	.	TRBJ2-5	TRBV7-3	TRBD2
TGTGCCAGCAGTCGAGGAGGCTACACCTTC	CASSRGGYTF	.	TRBJ1-2	TRBV6-6	.
TGTGCCTGGAGTGTACAAGGGGGGGATGAAAAACTGTTTTTT	CAWSVQGGDEKLFF	few	TRBJ1-4	TRBV30	.
TGTGCCAGCACCTCCCCCAGGGAACACCTCTACAATGAGCAGTTCTTC	CASTSPREHLYNEQFF	.	TRBJ2-1	TRBV19	.
TGTGCCACCAGCAGAAGCGACAGGAGCTCCTACAATGAGCAGTTCTTC	CATSRSDRSSYNEQFF	.	TRBJ2-1	TRBV15	.
TGTGCCAGCTCACCAGCAGTCACGAAGTACGAGCAGTACTTC	CASSPAVTKYEQYF	.	TRBJ2-7	TRBV18	.
TGTGCCAGCAGTGAAGCTGGCACCCCCTACGAGCAGTACTTC	CASSEAGTPYEQYF	.	TRBJ2-7	TRBV6-1	.
TGTGCCTGGAGGGGACTAGCGGGACGATACGAGCAGTACTTC	CAWRGLAGRYEQYF	.	TRBJ2-7	TRBV30	TRBD2
TGTGCCAGCAGCCCAACCCCTAGCGGAGACTACGAGCAGTACTTC	CASSPTPSGDYEQYF	.	TRBJ2-7	TRBV9	TRBD2
TGTGCCACCAGCACCAGGGCTTCCTACAATGAGCAGTTCTTC	CATSTRASYNEQFF	.	TRBJ2-1	TRBV15	.
TGTGCCAGCAGCCACCCTGGCCGGGACAGGGGTTCCATAAATGAAAAACTGTTTTTT	CASSHPGRDRGSINEKLFF	.	TRBJ1-4	TRBV7-9	TRBD1
TGTGCCAGCAGCTTCGCCCCTGGAGGAGACATACTAGGTTTCGAGCAGTACTTC	CASSFAPGGDILGFEQYF	.	TRBJ2-7	TRBV5-5	.
TGTGCCAGCTCACCCACCAGAGGCAGATCGGAGGAGCAGTACTTC	CASSPTRGRSEEQYF	.	TRBJ2-7	TRBV18	.
TGTGCCAGCAGTGGGCGGGATTACTCGAACACCGGGGAGCTGTTTTTT	CASSGRDYSNTGELFF	.	TRBJ2-2	TRBV2	.
TGCGCCAGCAGCCAAGGCAGGATCGGTGAGCAGTTCTTC	CASSQGRIGEQFF	.	TRBJ2-1	TRBV4-1	.
TGCGCCAGTAGGGGGAACACTGAAGCTTTCTTT	CASRGNTEAFF	.	TRBJ1-1	TRBV5-1	.
TGTGCCAGCAGCCCAAGGCGGTCCTCCTACAATGAGCAGTTCTTC	CASSPRRSSYNEQFF	.	TRBJ2-1	TRBV2	.
TGCGCCAGCAGAAAGACAGGACAGGGGGCAGGCGGGGAGCTGTTTTTT	CASRKTGQGAGGELFF	.	TRBJ2-2	TRBV10-2	TRBD1
TGTGCCAGCAGTGGGAAAGGGGCACCGTACGAGCAGTACTTC	CASSGKGAPYEQYF	.	TRBJ2-7	TRBV2	.
TGTGCCAGCAGCGTAGGAGGACTAGCCAAAAACATTCAGTACTTC	CASSVGGLAKNIQYF	.	TRBJ2-4	TRBV9	.
TGCGCCAGCAGGCTAGCAGGTTCGGGATATGGCTACACCTTC	CASRLAGSGYGYTF	few	TRBJ1-2	TRBV5-1	.
TGTGCCAGCAAACAGGACCAGAACACTGAAGCTTTCTTT	CASKQDQNTEAFF	.	TRBJ1-1	TRBV2	.
TGTGCCAGCAGTCCCACGGCGGCCATACCCACCCAGTACTTC	CASSPTAAIPTQYF	.	TRBJ2-5	TRBV27	.
TGTGCCAGCAGTGAAGCGAGTCAGGGAACCCAGCATTTT	CASSEASQGTQHF	few	TRBJ1-5	TRBV6-5	.
TGTGCCAGCAGTTACTCGCAAGCGTACGAGCAGTACTTC	CASSYSQAYEQYF	few	TRBJ2-7	TRBV6-5	.
TGTGCCAGCAGTGACTCGCCCTCGGGTGGGAGCTCCTACGAGCAGTACTTC	CASSDSPSGGSSYEQYF	.	TRBJ2-7	TRBV6-4	.
TGTGCCAGCAGTGAAGGTGGCAGCGGGGGGGGAGATACGCAGTATTTT	CASSEGGSGGGDTQYF	.	TRBJ2-3	TRBV25-1	TRBD2
TGTGCCAGCAGTTTCAAGAGGACCGGGGAGCTGTTTTTT	CASSFKRTGELFF	.	TRBJ2-2	TRBV27	.
TGTGCCAGCAGCCAAGAAGGGGGTATCGAGCAGTTCTTC	CASSQEGGIEQFF	.	TRBJ2-1	TRBV4-2	.
TGTGCCTGGAGTCCACGACAGGGATCCAATCAGCCCCAGCATTTT	CAWSPRQGSNQPQHF	.	TRBJ1-5	TRBV30	TRBD1